Described below is a single TCR beta chain sequence and its context. Antigen: not known. The entry originates in a study of read filtering for tumor transcriptome and immune sequencing. Study at large: Per sample, TCR-region reads ranged about 4.05 to 10.27 million by IR-seq, about 75 to 1,300 by RNA-seq. Regarding the study as a whole: Around 82% of IR-seq clonotypes had a single read, yet these held around 3.5% of reads.

This library used roughly 0.4 ug RNA and molecular barcoded adaptors spanning alpha/delta and beta/gamma chains. TCRdb re-analysed the reads in MiXCR, keeping a single row per CDR3 protein. This repertoire shows over 14,000 distinct CDR3 sequences, around 21% found once; its top ten account for 70% to 90%. Trimming took 8 bases from V and 6 from J; bases not matched to a gene: 11. Germline V lookup: CDR1 DFQATT, CDR2 SNEGSKA (reference sequence). The CDR3 totals 13 residues. The sequenced sample was a population of CD138-negative cells sorted from bone marrow. This clonotype was obtained from a donor at least 40 years old with multiple myeloma. The V and J genes are TRBV20-1 and TRBJ2-3; 7 bases fit TRBD2. CDR3 sequence (DNA): TGCAGTCGCCTTAGCGGGCAGTCGGATACGCAGTATTTT. Amino acids: CSRLSGQSDTQYF.